Below are 4 T cell receptor beta chains sequenced from a single sample in a study of cytomegalovirus exposure and HLA in healthy donors. Primers for the PCR totalled 60 Vbeta and 13 Jbeta. Assay: immunoSEQ multiplex PCR; the TCRdb copy retains only in-frame clones and omits some. Of approximately 200,000 clones listed, 70% to 85% are singletons. The sequencing sample was made of PBMCs. The receptors stem from a woman aged 30 to 39 in good health and CMV-seropositive.

This clone occurred once. The CDR3 region is CASSRLVSGTGELFF. The CDR3 coding sequence is TGCGCCAGCAGCCGACTAGTTTCGGGCACCGGGGAGCTGTTTTTT. V usage is TRBV5-1 and J usage is TRBJ2-2, with a weak D call TRBD2 (6 bases). Trimming pared 4 bases from V and 4 bases from J, leaving 14 bases between. The length of the CDR3 is 15 residues. Looked up from germline, CDR1 is SGHRS and CDR2 is YFSETQ.

The rearrangement joins TRBV6-1 to TRBJ1-5, with 7 bases aligning to TRBD1. The CDR3 covers 14 residues. CDR1 and CDR2 from the germline V gene are MNHNS and SASEGT. V lost 10 bases and J lost 6; bases outside the gene matches: 12. CDR3 sequence: CATAKNRGSQPQHF. The CDR3 DNA follows: TGTGCCACCGCCAAGAACAGGGGCAGTCAGCCCCAGCATTTT.

The chain combines TRBV9 with TRBJ1-5, with 7 bases fitting TRBD1. V was clipped by 3 bases and J by 2 bases; unmatched bases: 5. Germline V gene data show CDR1 as SGDLS and CDR2 as YYNGEE. This CDR3 is 15 amino acids long. In DNA form, the CDR3 reads TGTGCCAGCAGCGCAGGGGGATTGGGCAATCAGCCCCAGCATTTT. The encoded protein is CASSAGGLGNQPQHF.

The chain has TRBV10-2 and TRBJ1-5, with TRBD1 as a possible D gene (5 bases). Deletions cut 3 bases from V and 2 bases from J, with 11 bases between. The CDR3 extends over 15 amino acids. The germline V gene encodes CDR1 WSHSY and CDR2 SAAADI. CDR3: CASSESLRGNQPQHF. The CDR3 bases are TGCGCCAGCAGTGAATCCCTCAGGGGCAATCAGCCCCAGCATTTT.